This T cell receptor (beta chain) is from a study of identical twins. Study results and limitations: For out-of-frame beta sequences, excess twin sharing was weaker.

TCRdb ran MiXCR on the 5' RACE reads and lists one entry per CDR3 protein. The sample has a few hundred thousand distinct CDR3 sequences, roughly 8.6% seen once. This clonotype was seen at least ten times. Antigen: not known. This sample was shared with a second study, whose subject was yellow fever vaccine responses in identical twins.

The sequencing input was CD8+ T cells sorted from blood. This TCR derives from a woman in her late teens or twenties in good health.

The CDR3 loop is CASTRLAGDEQFF. As DNA, the CDR3 is TGTGCCAGCACGAGACTAGCGGGAGATGAGCAGTTCTTC. V usage is TRBV5-5 and J usage is TRBJ2-1, with 12 positions matching TRBD2. The length of the CDR3 is 13 residues. Trimming took 6 bases from V and 8 from J; bases not matched to a gene: 3. Germline-derived CDR1 and CDR2 are SGHKS and YYEKEE (reference sequence).